The clone carrying this T cell receptor beta chain appeared once. What it binds is unknown. This same CDR3 is encoded by further DNA sequences in the sample. After autologous stem cell transplantation all patients relapsed, and prior brentuximab vedotin exposure differed between cohorts. This CDR3 is 13 amino acids long. Germline trimming cut 2 bases from V and 4 bases from J; bases unmatched to any gene: 0. Germline loops: CDR1 SGHRS, CDR2 YFSETQ. The protocol was immunoSEQ multiplex PCR, while the TCRdb copy is restricted to in-frame clones and leaves out a portion. The profile shows 75,000 to 100,000 clones, 75% to 85% of them singletons. The record originates from a study of PD-1 blockade in classical Hodgkin lymphoma. Overall study results and limits: Before treatment, TCR diversity in newly diagnosed patients was reportedly lower than in healthy donors.

The sample in question was peripheral blood mononuclear cells (PBMCs), obtained before the second cycle of nivolumab. The chain combines TRBV5-1 with TRBJ2-5, with 9 bases that match TRBD2. This clonotype originated in a human donor with classical Hodgkin lymphoma. The CDR3 nucleotides are TGCGCCAGCAGCTTAGCGGGAGGAGAGACCCAGTACTTC. Translating it yields CASSLAGGETQYF.